A single sample gave rise to the 3 T cell receptor beta chains below, sequenced in a study of response to subunit inactivated influenza vaccine. Via MiXCR, TCRdb re-called the RT-PCR reads, giving one row per CDR3 protein. The sample holds about 800,000 distinct CDR3 sequences; around 20% are singletons and the top ten take 10% to 13%. The material was PBMCs from blood, obtained roughly 5 days after vaccination. The receptors originated from a man aged 45 to 65 who received an inactivated influenza vaccine.

The V call is TRBV20-1, the J call TRBJ2-7; 8 bases map to TRBD1. Germline V gene lookup returns CDR1 DFQATT and CDR2 SNEGSKA (reference sequence). The CDR3 runs to 14 residues. Trimming cost V 7 bases and J 1 base; bases outside gene matches: 9. DNA for the CDR3: TGCAGTGGGCTTCGACAGGGGTTATCCTACGAGCAGTACTTC. This sequence encodes CSGLRQGLSYEQYF.

The V call is TRBV9, the J call TRBJ2-5; 9 positions match TRBD2. This CDR3 is built from 17 residues. Germline-derived CDR1 and CDR2 are SGDLS and YYNGEE. V was clipped by 0 bases and J by 1 base; unmatched bases: 7. The CDR3 bases are TGTGCCAGCAGCGTAGGCAGTCTAGCGGGGATCCAAGAGACCCAGTACTTC. Translation: CASSVGSLAGIQETQYF.

In this sample, this clonotype turned up once. V and J are TRBV20-1 and TRBJ2-7, with 10 nucleotides matching TRBD1. Germline V lookup: CDR1 DFQATT, CDR2 SNEGSKA (reference sequence). CDR3 size: 11 residues. The CDR3 reads CSGTGVYEQYF. CDR3 nucleotide sequence: TGCAGCGGGACAGGGGTCTACGAGCAGTACTTC.